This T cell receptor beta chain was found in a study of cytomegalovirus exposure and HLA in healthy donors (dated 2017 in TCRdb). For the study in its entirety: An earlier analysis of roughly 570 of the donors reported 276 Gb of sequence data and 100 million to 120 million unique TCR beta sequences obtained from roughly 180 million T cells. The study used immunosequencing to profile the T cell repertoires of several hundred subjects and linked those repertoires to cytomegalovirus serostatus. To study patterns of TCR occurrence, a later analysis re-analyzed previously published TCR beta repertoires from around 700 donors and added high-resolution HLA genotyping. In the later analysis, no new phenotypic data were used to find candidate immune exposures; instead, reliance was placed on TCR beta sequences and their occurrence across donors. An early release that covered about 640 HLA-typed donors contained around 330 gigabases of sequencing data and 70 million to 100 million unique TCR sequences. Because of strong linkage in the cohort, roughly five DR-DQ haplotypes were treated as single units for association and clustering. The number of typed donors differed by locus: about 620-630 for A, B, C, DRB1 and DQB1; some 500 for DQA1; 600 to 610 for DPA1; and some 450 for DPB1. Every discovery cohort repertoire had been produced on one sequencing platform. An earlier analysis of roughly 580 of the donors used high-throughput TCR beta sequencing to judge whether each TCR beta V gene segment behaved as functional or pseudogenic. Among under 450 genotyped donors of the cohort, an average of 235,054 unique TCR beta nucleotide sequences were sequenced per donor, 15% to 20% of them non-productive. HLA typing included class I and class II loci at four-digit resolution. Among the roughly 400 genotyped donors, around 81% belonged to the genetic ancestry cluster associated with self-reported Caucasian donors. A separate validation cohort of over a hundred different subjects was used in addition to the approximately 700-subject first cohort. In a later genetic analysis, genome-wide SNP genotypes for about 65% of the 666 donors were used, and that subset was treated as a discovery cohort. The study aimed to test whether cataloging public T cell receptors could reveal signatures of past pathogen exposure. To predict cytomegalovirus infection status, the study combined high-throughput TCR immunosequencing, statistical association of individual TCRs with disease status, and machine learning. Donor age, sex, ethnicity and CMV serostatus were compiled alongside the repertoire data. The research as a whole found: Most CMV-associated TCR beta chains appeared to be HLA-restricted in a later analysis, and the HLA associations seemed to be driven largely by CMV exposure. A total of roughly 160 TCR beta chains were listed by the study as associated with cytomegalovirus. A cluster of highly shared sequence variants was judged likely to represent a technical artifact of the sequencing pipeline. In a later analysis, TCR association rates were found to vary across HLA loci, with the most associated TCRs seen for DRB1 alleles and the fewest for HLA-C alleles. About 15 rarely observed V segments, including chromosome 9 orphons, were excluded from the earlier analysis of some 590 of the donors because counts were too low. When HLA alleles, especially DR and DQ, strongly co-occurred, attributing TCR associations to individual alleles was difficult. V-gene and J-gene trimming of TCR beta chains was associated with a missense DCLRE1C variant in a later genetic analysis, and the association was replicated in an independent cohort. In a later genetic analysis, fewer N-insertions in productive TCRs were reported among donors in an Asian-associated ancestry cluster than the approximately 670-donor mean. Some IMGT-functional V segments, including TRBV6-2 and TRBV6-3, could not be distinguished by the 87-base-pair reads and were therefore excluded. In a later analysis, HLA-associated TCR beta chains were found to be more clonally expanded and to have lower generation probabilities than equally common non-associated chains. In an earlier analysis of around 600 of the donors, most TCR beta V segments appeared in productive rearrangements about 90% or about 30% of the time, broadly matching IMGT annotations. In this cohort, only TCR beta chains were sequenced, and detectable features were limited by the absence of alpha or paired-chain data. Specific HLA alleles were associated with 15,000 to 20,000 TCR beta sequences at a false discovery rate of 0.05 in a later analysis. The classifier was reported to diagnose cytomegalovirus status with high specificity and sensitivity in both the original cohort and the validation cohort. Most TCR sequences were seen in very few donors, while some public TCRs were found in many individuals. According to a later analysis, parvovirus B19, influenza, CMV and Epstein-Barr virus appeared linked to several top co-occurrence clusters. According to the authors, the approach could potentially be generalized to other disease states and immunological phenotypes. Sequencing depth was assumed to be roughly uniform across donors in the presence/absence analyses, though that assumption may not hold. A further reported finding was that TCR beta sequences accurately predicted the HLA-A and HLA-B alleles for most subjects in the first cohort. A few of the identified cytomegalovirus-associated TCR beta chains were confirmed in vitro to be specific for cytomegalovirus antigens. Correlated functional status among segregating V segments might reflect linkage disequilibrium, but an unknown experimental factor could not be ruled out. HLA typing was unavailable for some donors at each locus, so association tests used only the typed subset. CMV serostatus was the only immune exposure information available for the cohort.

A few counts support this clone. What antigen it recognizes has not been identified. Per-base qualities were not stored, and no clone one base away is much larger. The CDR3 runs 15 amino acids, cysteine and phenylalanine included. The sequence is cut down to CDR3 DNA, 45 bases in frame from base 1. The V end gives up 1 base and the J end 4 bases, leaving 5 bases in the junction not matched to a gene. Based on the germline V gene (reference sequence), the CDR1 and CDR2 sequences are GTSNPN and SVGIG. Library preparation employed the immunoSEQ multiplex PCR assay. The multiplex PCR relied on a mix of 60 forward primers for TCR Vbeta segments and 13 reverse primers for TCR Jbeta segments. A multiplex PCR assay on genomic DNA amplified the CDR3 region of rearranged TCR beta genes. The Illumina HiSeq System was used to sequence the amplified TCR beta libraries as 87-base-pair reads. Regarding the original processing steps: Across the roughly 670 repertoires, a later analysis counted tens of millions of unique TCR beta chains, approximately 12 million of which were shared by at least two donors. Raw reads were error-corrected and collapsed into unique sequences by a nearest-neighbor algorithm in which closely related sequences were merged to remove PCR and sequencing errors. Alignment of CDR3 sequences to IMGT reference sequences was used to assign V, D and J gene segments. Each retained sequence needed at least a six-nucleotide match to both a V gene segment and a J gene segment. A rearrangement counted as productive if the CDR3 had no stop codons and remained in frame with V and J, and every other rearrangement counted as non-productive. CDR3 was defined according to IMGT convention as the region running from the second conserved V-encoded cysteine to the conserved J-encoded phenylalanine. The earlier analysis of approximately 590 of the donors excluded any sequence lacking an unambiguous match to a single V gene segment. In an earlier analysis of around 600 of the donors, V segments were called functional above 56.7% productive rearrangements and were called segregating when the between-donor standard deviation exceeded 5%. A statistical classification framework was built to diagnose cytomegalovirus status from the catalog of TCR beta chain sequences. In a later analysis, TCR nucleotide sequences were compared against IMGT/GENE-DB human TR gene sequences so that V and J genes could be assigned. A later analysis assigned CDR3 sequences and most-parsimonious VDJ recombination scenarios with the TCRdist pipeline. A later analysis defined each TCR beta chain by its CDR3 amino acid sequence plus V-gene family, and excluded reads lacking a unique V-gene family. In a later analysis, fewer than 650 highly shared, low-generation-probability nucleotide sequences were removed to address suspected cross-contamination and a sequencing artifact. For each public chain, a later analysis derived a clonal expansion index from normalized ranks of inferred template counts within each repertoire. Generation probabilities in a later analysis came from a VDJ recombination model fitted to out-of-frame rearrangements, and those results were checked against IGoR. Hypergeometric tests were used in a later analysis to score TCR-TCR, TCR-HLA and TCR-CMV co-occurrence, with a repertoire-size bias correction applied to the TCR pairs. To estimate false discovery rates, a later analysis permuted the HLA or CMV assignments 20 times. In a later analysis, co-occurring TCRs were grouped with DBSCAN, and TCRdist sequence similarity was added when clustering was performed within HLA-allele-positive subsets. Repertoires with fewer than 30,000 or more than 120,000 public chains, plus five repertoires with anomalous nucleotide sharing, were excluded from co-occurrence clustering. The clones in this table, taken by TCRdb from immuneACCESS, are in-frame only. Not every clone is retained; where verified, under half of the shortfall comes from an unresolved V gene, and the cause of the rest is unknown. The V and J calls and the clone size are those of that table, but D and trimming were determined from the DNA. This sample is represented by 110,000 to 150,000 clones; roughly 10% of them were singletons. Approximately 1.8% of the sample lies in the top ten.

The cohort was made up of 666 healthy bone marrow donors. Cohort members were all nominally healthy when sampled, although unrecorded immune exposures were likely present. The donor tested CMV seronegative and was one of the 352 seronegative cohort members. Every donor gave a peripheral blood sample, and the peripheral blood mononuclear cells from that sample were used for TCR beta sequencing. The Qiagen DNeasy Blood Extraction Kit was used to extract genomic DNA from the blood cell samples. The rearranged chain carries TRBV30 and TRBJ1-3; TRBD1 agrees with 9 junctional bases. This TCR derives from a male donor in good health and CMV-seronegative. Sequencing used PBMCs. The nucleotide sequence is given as TGTGCCTGGAGTGGGACAGGGGCTCCGGGAAACACCATATATTTT. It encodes CAWSGTGAPGNTIYF.